These T cell receptor beta chains were read from a single sample in a study of identical twins. TCRdb re-analysed the 5' RACE reads in MiXCR, keeping a single row per CDR3 protein. Of roughly 1,500,000 distinct CDR3 sequences listed, around 33% were seen once; the top ten hold under 0.35%. The sequencing input was cord blood. These receptors were collected from a newborn girl in good health. Each CDR3 is given with its conserved first and last residue. The order of the fields is CDR3 length, clone size, J gene, V gene, D gene, CDR3 protein, CDR3 DNA. D genes are given only for firm matches. Part of the rows lack a size; the others show once, few, many or a class for expanded clones.

cdr3_length: 19
clone_size: few
j_call: TRBJ2-1
v_call: TRBV7-2
d_call: TRBD2
cdr3_aa: CASSLGAPLTSADYNEQFF
cdr3_nt: TGTGCCAGCAGCTTAGGGGCCCCCTTAACTAGCGCGGACTACAATGAGCAGTTCTTC

cdr3_length: 11
clone_size: few
j_call: TRBJ1-1
v_call: TRBV12-3/TRBV12-4
d_call: .
cdr3_aa: CASSLSLEAFF
cdr3_nt: TGTGCCAGCAGCTTGAGCTTGGAAGCTTTCTTT

cdr3_length: 15
clone_size: many
j_call: TRBJ2-1
v_call: TRBV4-2
d_call: .
cdr3_aa: CASSQFATVYNEQFF
cdr3_nt: TGTGCCAGCAGCCAATTTGCGACTGTTTACAATGAGCAGTTCTTC

cdr3_length: 16
clone_size: many
j_call: TRBJ1-2
v_call: TRBV5-1
d_call: .
cdr3_aa: CASSWKFWGLIYGYTF
cdr3_nt: TGCGCCAGCAGCTGGAAATTTTGGGGCTTGATCTATGGCTACACCTTC

cdr3_length: 14
clone_size: few
j_call: TRBJ2-2
v_call: TRBV7-2
d_call: .
cdr3_aa: CASSLASETGELFF
cdr3_nt: TGTGCCAGCAGCTTAGCGTCGGAAACCGGGGAGCTGTTTTTT

cdr3_length: 14
clone_size: .
j_call: TRBJ2-7
v_call: TRBV27
d_call: .
cdr3_aa: CASSLSRASYEQYF
cdr3_nt: TGTGCCAGCAGTCTCTCCAGGGCTAGCTACGAGCAGTACTTC

cdr3_length: 14
clone_size: .
j_call: TRBJ2-5
v_call: TRBV4-2
d_call: .
cdr3_aa: CASSQLASQETQYF
cdr3_nt: TGTGCCAGCAGCCAACTAGCTTCTCAAGAGACCCAGTACTTC

cdr3_length: 13
clone_size: .
j_call: TRBJ2-1
v_call: TRBV2
d_call: .
cdr3_aa: CAGSEGSLNEQFF
cdr3_nt: TGTGCCGGCAGTGAAGGCTCCCTCAATGAGCAGTTCTTC

cdr3_length: 14
clone_size: few
j_call: TRBJ2-3
v_call: TRBV5-1
d_call: .
cdr3_aa: CASSPFSPADTQYF
cdr3_nt: TGCGCCAGCAGCCCCTTCTCGCCAGCGGATACGCAGTATTTT

cdr3_length: 13
clone_size: few
j_call: TRBJ1-6
v_call: TRBV28
d_call: TRBD1
cdr3_aa: CASTGQTKEPLHF
cdr3_nt: TGTGCCAGCACGGGACAGACAAAAGAACCCCTCCACTTT

cdr3_length: 16
clone_size: .
j_call: TRBJ2-4
v_call: TRBV6-4
d_call: .
cdr3_aa: CASSDSGQIAKNIQYF
cdr3_nt: TGTGCCAGCAGTGACTCAGGGCAAATAGCCAAAAACATTCAGTACTTC

cdr3_length: 15
clone_size: few
j_call: TRBJ1-1
v_call: TRBV5-1
d_call: TRBD1
cdr3_aa: CASSSRDRGRTEAFF
cdr3_nt: TGCGCCAGCAGCTCTAGGGACAGGGGGAGAACTGAAGCTTTCTTT

cdr3_length: 15
clone_size: few
j_call: TRBJ2-7
v_call: TRBV5-1
d_call: .
cdr3_aa: CASSLEGGAGYEQYF
cdr3_nt: TGCGCCAGCAGCTTGGAGGGGGGCGCAGGCTACGAGCAGTACTTC

cdr3_length: 16
clone_size: .
j_call: TRBJ1-1
v_call: TRBV5-1
d_call: TRBD1
cdr3_aa: CASSPYETGGADEAFF
cdr3_nt: TGCGCCAGCAGCCCGTATGAGACAGGGGGCGCGGATGAAGCTTTCTTT

cdr3_length: 18
clone_size: .
j_call: TRBJ1-3
v_call: TRBV15
d_call: .
cdr3_aa: CATSRVLTTTFSGNTIYF
cdr3_nt: TGTGCCACCAGCAGGGTCTTGACCACCACCTTCTCTGGAAACACCATATATTTT

cdr3_length: 13
clone_size: .
j_call: TRBJ2-7
v_call: TRBV4-2
d_call: .
cdr3_aa: CASSQESPYEQYF
cdr3_nt: TGTGCCAGCAGCCAAGAAAGTCCCTACGAGCAGTACTTC

cdr3_length: 12
clone_size: .
j_call: TRBJ2-2
v_call: TRBV2
d_call: .
cdr3_aa: CASSEAPRELFF
cdr3_nt: TGTGCCAGCAGTGAAGCGCCCCGCGAGCTGTTTTTT

cdr3_length: 13
clone_size: .
j_call: TRBJ2-7
v_call: TRBV12-3/TRBV12-4
d_call: .
cdr3_aa: CASSFEEGYEQYF
cdr3_nt: TGTGCCAGCAGTTTCGAGGAAGGCTACGAGCAGTACTTC

cdr3_length: 16
clone_size: once
j_call: TRBJ1-1
v_call: TRBV5-1
d_call: TRBD1
cdr3_aa: CASSYGRGRLNTEAFF
cdr3_nt: TGCGCCAGCAGCTATGGCAGGGGGCGACTGAACACTGAAGCTTTCTTT

cdr3_length: 14
clone_size: few
j_call: TRBJ2-1
v_call: TRBV27
d_call: .
cdr3_aa: CASSFFPSYNEQFF
cdr3_nt: TGTGCCAGCAGTTTCTTTCCATCCTACAATGAGCAGTTCTTC

cdr3_length: 15
clone_size: few
j_call: TRBJ2-3
v_call: TRBV20-1
d_call: .
cdr3_aa: CSARWLALITDTQYF
cdr3_nt: TGCAGTGCTAGATGGCTAGCGCTCATCACAGATACGCAGTATTTT

cdr3_length: 18
clone_size: .
j_call: TRBJ2-3
v_call: TRBV20-1
d_call: .
cdr3_aa: CSAILPTARGIRTDTQYF
cdr3_nt: TGCAGTGCTATACTCCCAACGGCAAGGGGGATTCGAACAGATACGCAGTATTTT

cdr3_length: 11
clone_size: few
j_call: TRBJ1-1
v_call: TRBV6-5
d_call: .
cdr3_aa: CASSQTGMAFF
cdr3_nt: TGTGCCAGCAGTCAGACAGGCATGGCTTTCTTT

cdr3_length: 16
clone_size: .
j_call: TRBJ1-5
v_call: TRBV7-8
d_call: TRBD1
cdr3_aa: CASSDRGRYSNQPQHF
cdr3_nt: TGTGCCAGCTCCGACAGGGGCCGTTATAGCAATCAGCCCCAGCATTTT

cdr3_length: 16
clone_size: .
j_call: TRBJ2-1
v_call: TRBV4-2
d_call: TRBD2
cdr3_aa: CASSRSGTSGVYEQFF
cdr3_nt: TGTGCCAGCAGCCGATCCGGGACTAGCGGGGTTTATGAGCAGTTCTTC

cdr3_length: 15
clone_size: few
j_call: TRBJ1-1
v_call: TRBV28
d_call: .
cdr3_aa: CASNPPVLSNTEAFF
cdr3_nt: TGTGCCAGCAATCCCCCCGTACTTTCGAACACTGAAGCTTTCTTT

cdr3_length: 15
clone_size: .
j_call: TRBJ2-1
v_call: TRBV9
d_call: TRBD2
cdr3_aa: CASSGLAASNNEQFF
cdr3_nt: TGTGCCAGCAGCGGGCTAGCGGCCTCTAACAATGAGCAGTTCTTC

cdr3_length: 15
clone_size: .
j_call: TRBJ2-7
v_call: TRBV15
d_call: TRBD2
cdr3_aa: CATSLGGRAYNEQYF
cdr3_nt: TGTGCCACCAGCCTCGGCGGGAGGGCCTACAATGAGCAGTACTTC

cdr3_length: 14
clone_size: few
j_call: TRBJ2-4
v_call: TRBV3-1
d_call: TRBD2
cdr3_aa: CASRTSGDLNIQYF
cdr3_nt: TGTGCCAGCAGGACTAGCGGGGATTTGAACATTCAGTACTTC

cdr3_length: 16
clone_size: few
j_call: TRBJ2-1
v_call: TRBV21-1
d_call: .
cdr3_aa: CASSKARRESYNEQFF
cdr3_nt: TGTGCCAGCAGCAAAGCTAGACGGGAGTCCTACAATGAGCAGTTCTTC

cdr3_length: 15
clone_size: .
j_call: TRBJ2-1
v_call: TRBV21-1
d_call: .
cdr3_aa: CASSKWDRGQETQFF
cdr3_nt: TGTGCCAGCAGCAAATGGGACAGGGGGCAAGAGACCCAGTTCTTC

cdr3_length: 14
clone_size: .
j_call: TRBJ2-3
v_call: TRBV3-1
d_call: TRBD2
cdr3_aa: CASKTSGSTDTQYF
cdr3_nt: TGTGCCAGCAAGACTAGCGGAAGCACAGATACGCAGTATTTT

cdr3_length: 14
clone_size: few
j_call: TRBJ1-1
v_call: TRBV6-5
d_call: TRBD1
cdr3_aa: CASSYSDRGTEAFF
cdr3_nt: TGTGCCAGCAGTTACTCGGACAGGGGCACTGAAGCTTTCTTT

cdr3_length: 12
clone_size: few
j_call: TRBJ1-1
v_call: TRBV12-3/TRBV12-4
d_call: .
cdr3_aa: CASSRVGTEAFF
cdr3_nt: TGTGCCAGCAGTAGGGTCGGCACTGAAGCTTTCTTT

cdr3_length: 16
clone_size: few
j_call: TRBJ2-3
v_call: TRBV25-1
d_call: .
cdr3_aa: CASSARERASTDTQYF
cdr3_nt: TGTGCCAGCAGTGCTCGGGAGCGGGCTAGCACAGATACGCAGTATTTT

cdr3_length: 15
clone_size: few
j_call: TRBJ2-7
v_call: TRBV3-1
d_call: TRBD2
cdr3_aa: CASTLSGRGIYEQYF
cdr3_nt: TGTGCCAGCACCCTGAGCGGGAGGGGGATCTACGAGCAGTACTTC

cdr3_length: 13
clone_size: many
j_call: TRBJ2-1
v_call: TRBV10-3
d_call: .
cdr3_aa: CATQANSYNEQFF
cdr3_nt: TGTGCCACCCAAGCGAACTCCTACAATGAGCAGTTCTTC

cdr3_length: 15
clone_size: few
j_call: TRBJ1-2
v_call: TRBV20-1
d_call: TRBD1
cdr3_aa: CSASEMPGTGYGYTF
cdr3_nt: TGCAGTGCTAGTGAGATGCCCGGGACAGGATATGGCTACACCTTC

cdr3_length: 17
clone_size: .
j_call: TRBJ1-5
v_call: TRBV4-1
d_call: TRBD1
cdr3_aa: CASSQPPTGDGNQPQHF
cdr3_nt: TGCGCCAGCAGCCAACCCCCTACAGGGGACGGGAATCAGCCCCAGCATTTT

cdr3_length: 17
clone_size: .
j_call: TRBJ2-5
v_call: TRBV11-2
d_call: TRBD2
cdr3_aa: CASSLVPGLAVGNEQYF
cdr3_nt: TGTGCCAGCAGCTTAGTCCCGGGACTAGCCGTGGGGAATGAGCAGTACTTC

cdr3_length: 13
clone_size: few
j_call: TRBJ2-5
v_call: TRBV25-1
d_call: .
cdr3_aa: CASSEGWQETQYF
cdr3_nt: TGTGCCAGCAGTGAGGGGTGGCAAGAGACCCAGTACTTC

cdr3_length: 14
clone_size: .
j_call: TRBJ2-5
v_call: TRBV2
d_call: .
cdr3_aa: CASSEVLAGKTQYF
cdr3_nt: TGTGCCAGCAGTGAAGTACTAGCAGGGAAGACCCAGTACTTC